This is a list of T cell receptor beta chains from one sample in a study of cytomegalovirus exposure and HLA in healthy donors. The repertoire was sequenced with immunoSEQ multiplex PCR; TCRdb's copy has only in-frame clones and lacks some. The table records under 200,000 clones, around 88% of them present only once. Input material: PBMCs. The receptors were gathered from a woman between 18 and 29 years old in good health and CMV-seronegative. CDR3s include the opening cysteine and the closing phenylalanine or tryptophan. The D gene is left open where the match is weak. Clone sizes are given selectively: once, few, many, or a class where the clone is expanded.

D: TRBD1
J: TRBJ1-3
size: -
V: TRBV2
CDR3: CASIMEGANTIYF
DNA: TGTGCCAGCATCATGGAGGGGGCGAACACCATATATTTT

D: TRBD1
J: TRBJ2-6
size: -
V: TRBV7-8
CDR3: CASSPRDSSNSGANVLTF
DNA: TGTGCCAGCAGCCCAAGGGACAGCTCAAACTCTGGGGCCAACGTCCTGACTTTC

D: TRBD1
J: TRBJ1-1
size: -
V: TRBV2
CDR3: CASMEDRDGTEAFF
DNA: TGTGCCAGCATGGAGGACAGGGATGGGACTGAAGCTTTCTTT

D: TRBD1
J: TRBJ1-2
size: once
V: TRBV5-4
CDR3: CASSPGQSGFGYTF
DNA: TGTGCCAGCAGCCCGGGACAGAGTGGATTCGGCTACACCTTC

D: -
J: TRBJ1-2
size: -
V: TRBV7-8
CDR3: CASSPGLKANYGYTF
DNA: TGTGCCAGCAGCCCCGGACTCAAAGCTAACTATGGCTACACCTTC

D: -
J: TRBJ1-5
size: -
V: TRBV7-2
CDR3: CASSLGQVEGQPQHF
DNA: TGTGCCAGCAGCTTAGGACAGGTAGAAGGGCAGCCCCAGCATTTT

D: -
J: TRBJ2-1
size: -
V: TRBV20-1
CDR3: CSASVLRQFF
DNA: TGCAGTGCTAGTGTACTCCGACAGTTCTTC

D: -
J: TRBJ1-4
size: -
V: TRBV7-9
CDR3: CASSPSYGSEKLFF
DNA: TGTGCCAGCAGCCCCAGTTATGGGAGTGAAAAACTGTTTTTT

D: TRBD1
J: TRBJ2-7
size: once
V: TRBV10-3
CDR3: CAISESTGTGDHEQYF
DNA: TGTGCCATCAGTGAGTCGACCGGGACAGGGGATCACGAGCAGTACTTC

D: TRBD1
J: TRBJ1-5
size: -
V: TRBV2
CDR3: CASSGGRDREGQPQHF
DNA: TGTGCCAGCAGTGGGGGGCGAGACAGGGAAGGACAGCCCCAGCATTTT

D: TRBD2
J: TRBJ2-5
size: -
V: TRBV15
CDR3: CATSRLRTSGVSQETQYF
DNA: TGTGCCACCAGCCGTCTGCGGACTAGCGGGGTATCACAAGAGACCCAGTACTTC

D: -
J: TRBJ2-2
size: -
V: TRBV6-6
CDR3: CASSPGANTGELFF
DNA: TGTGCCAGCAGTCCAGGGGCGAACACCGGGGAGCTGTTTTTT

D: TRBD1
J: TRBJ2-7
size: -
V: TRBV5-4
CDR3: CASTILGQTSYEQYF
DNA: TGTGCCAGCACCATATTGGGACAGACTTCGTACGAGCAGTACTTC

D: -
J: TRBJ2-7
size: -
V: TRBV10-3
CDR3: CAISESSGSGNEQYF
DNA: TGTGCCATCAGTGAGTCATCCGGGAGTGGAAACGAGCAGTACTTC

D: -
J: TRBJ1-1
size: -
V: TRBV11-2
CDR3: CASSLNLAQAFF
DNA: TGTGCCAGCAGCTTAAATCTGGCCCAAGCTTTCTTT

D: -
J: TRBJ2-7
size: -
V: TRBV11-2
CDR3: CASSLGVGAVAYEQYF
DNA: TGTGCCAGCAGCCTCGGAGTGGGAGCAGTAGCCTACGAGCAGTACTTC

D: -
J: TRBJ1-4
size: -
V: TRBV9
CDR3: CASSVGEGEREKLFF
DNA: TGTGCCAGCAGCGTAGGAGAGGGGGAGAGAGAAAAACTGTTTTTT